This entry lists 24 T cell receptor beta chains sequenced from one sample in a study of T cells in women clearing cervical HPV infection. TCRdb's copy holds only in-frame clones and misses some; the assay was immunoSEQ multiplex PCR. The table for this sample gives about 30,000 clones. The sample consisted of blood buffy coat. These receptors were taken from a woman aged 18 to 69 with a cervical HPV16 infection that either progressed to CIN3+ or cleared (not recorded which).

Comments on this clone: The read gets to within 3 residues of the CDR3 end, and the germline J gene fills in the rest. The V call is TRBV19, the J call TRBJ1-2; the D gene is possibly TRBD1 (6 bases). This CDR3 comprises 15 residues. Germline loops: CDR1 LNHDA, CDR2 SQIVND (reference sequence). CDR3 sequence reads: CASSIVGTPVYDYTF. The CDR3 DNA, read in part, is TGTGCCAGTAGTATAGTCGGGACACCCGTGTACGAC.

CDR3: CASSEAHYRGGGELFF. The DNA read from the CDR3 is TGTGCCAGCAGTGAAGCGCATTACAGGGGAGGCGGGGAG. V is TRBV6-1 and J is TRBJ2-2; D is possibly TRBD1 (7 bases). The observed sequence ends 3 residues before the CDR3 terminus, with the missing tail filled in from the germline J gene. The CDR3 has 16 residues. V was pared by 0 bases and J by 7 bases, with 15 bases between. The germline gives CDR1 MNHNS, CDR2 SASEGT.

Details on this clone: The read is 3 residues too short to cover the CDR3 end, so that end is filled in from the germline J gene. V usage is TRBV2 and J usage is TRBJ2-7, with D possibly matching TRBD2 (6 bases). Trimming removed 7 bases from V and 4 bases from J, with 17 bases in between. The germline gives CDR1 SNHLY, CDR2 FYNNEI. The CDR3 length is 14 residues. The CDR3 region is CASMRRVVGYEQYF. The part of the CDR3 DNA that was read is TGTGCCAGCATGAGGAGGGTGGTAGGTTACGAG.

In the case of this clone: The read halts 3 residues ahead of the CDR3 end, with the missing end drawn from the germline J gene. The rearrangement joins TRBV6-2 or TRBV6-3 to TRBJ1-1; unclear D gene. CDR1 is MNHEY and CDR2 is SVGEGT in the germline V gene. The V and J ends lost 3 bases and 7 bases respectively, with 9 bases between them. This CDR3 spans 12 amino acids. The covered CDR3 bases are TGTGCCAGCAGTTATTCTCCTCTTGAA. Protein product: CASSYSPLE. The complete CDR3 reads CASSYSPLEAFF.

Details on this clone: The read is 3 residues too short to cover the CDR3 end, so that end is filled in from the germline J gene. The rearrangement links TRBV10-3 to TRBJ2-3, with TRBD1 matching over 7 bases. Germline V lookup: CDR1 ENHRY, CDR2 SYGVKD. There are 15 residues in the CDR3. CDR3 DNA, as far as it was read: TGTGCCATCAGAGATACAGGGGACAGCAATCAGCCG. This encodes CAIRDTGDSNQP. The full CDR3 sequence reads CAIRDTGDSNQPQYF.

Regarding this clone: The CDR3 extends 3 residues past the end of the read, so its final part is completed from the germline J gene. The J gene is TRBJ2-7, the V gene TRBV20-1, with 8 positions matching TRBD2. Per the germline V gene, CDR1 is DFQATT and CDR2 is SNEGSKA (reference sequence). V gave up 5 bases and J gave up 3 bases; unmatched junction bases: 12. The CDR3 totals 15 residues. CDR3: CSAVSGSEVDYEQYF. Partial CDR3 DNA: TGCAGTGCTGTCAGCGGGAGCGAGGTGGACTACGAG.

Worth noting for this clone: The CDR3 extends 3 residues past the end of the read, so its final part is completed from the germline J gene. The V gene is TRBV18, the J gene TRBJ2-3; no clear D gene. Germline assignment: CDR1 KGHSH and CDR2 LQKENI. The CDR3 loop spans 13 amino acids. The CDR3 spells CASSPQGGETQYF. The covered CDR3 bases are TGTGCCAGCTCACCACAGGGTGGCGAGACG.

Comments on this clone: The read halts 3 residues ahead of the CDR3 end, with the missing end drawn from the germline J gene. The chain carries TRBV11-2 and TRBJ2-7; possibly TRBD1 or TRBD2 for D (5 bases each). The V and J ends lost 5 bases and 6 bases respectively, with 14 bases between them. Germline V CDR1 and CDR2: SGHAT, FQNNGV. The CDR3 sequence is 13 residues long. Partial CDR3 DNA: TGTGCCAGCAGCGATCGGAGAGGGGTCGAG. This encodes CASSDRRGVE. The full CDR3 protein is CASSDRRGVEQYF. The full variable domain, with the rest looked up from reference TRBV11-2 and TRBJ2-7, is EAGVAQSPRYKIIEKRQSVAFWCNPISGHATLYWYQQILGQGPKLLIQFQNNGVVDDSQLPKDRFSAERLKGVDSTLKIQPAKLEDSAVYLCASSDRRGVEQYFGPGTRLTVT.

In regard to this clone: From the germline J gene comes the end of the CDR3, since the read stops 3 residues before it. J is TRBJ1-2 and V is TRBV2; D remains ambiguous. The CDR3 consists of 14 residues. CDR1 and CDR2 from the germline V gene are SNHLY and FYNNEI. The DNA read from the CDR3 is TGTGCCAGCGAGGCGGGAGCCCCCACAGATACC. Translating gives CASEAGAPTDT. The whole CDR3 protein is CASEAGAPTDTYTF.

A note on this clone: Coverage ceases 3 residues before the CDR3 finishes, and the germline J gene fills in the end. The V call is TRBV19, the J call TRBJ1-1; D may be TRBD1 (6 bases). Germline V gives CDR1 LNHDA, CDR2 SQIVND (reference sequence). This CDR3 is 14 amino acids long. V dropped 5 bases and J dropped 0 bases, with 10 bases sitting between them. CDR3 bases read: TGTGCCAGTAGTTTACAGGGCATGAACACTGAA. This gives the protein CASSLQGMNTE. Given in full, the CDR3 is CASSLQGMNTEAFF.

CDR3 sequence: CASSQNQGSTEAFF. The covered CDR3 bases are TGTGCCAGCAGCCAAAATCAGGGTTCCACTGAA. The chain uses TRBV7-2 and TRBJ1-1; tentative D call: TRBD1 (5 bases). The read ends 3 residues early relative to the CDR3; the germline J gene fills the gap. Per germline, CDR1 SGHTA and CDR2 FQGNSA. The CDR3 spans 14 residues. V was cut by 5 bases and J by 4 bases, with 14 bases left in between.

The CDR3 sequence is CASSPAGTSGTGELFF. Incomplete CDR3 DNA: TGTGCCAGCTCACCGGCGGGGACTAGCGGCACCGGGGAG. The gene calls are TRBV18 and TRBJ2-2; TRBD2 agrees at 11 bases. The CDR3 extends 3 residues past the end of the read, so its final part is completed from the germline J gene. Trimming removed 3 bases from V and 4 bases from J; junction bases left unmatched: 4. The CDR3 has 16 amino acids. CDR1 is KGHSH and CDR2 is LQKENI in the germline V gene. Based on the CDR3 plus reference TRBV18 and TRBJ2-2, the full variable domain is NAGVMQNPRHLVRRRGQEARLRCSPMKGHSHVYWYRQLPEEGLKFMVYLQKENIIDESGMPKERFSAEFPKEGPSILRIQQVVRGDSAAYFCASSPAGTSGTGELFFGEGSRLTVL.

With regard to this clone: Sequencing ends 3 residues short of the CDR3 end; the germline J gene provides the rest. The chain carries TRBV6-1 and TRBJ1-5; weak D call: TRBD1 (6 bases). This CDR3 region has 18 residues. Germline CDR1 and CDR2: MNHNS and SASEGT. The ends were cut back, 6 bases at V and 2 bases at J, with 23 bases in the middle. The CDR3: CASREYLTHKGGNQPQHF. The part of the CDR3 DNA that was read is TGTGCCAGCAGGGAATATCTCACGCATAAGGGGGGCAATCAGCCC.

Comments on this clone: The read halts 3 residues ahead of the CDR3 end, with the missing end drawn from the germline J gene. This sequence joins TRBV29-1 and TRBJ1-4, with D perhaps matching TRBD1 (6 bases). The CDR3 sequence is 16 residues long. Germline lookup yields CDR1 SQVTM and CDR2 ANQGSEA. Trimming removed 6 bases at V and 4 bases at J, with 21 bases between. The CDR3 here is CSVLGGIYAGNEKLFF. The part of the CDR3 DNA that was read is TGCAGCGTCCTAGGGGGTATCTACGCTGGTAATGAAAAA.

CDR3 sequence: CSAREGGNYGYTF. The part of the CDR3 DNA that was read is TGCAGTGCTAGAGAGGGGGGGAACTATGGC. The chain links TRBV20-1 to TRBJ1-2; the D gene is possibly TRBD1 (5 bases). The DNA ends 3 residues before the CDR3 does, and the rest of the CDR3 is filled in from the germline J gene. Trimming stripped 0 bases from V and 2 bases from J, with 7 bases between. Germline V lookup: CDR1 DFQATT, CDR2 SNEGSKA (reference sequence). The CDR3 covers 13 residues.

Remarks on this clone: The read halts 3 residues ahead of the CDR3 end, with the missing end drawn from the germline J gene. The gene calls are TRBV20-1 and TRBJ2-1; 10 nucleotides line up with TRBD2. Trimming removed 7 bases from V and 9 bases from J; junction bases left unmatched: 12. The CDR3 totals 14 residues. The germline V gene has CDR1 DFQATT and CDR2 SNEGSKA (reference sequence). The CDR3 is CSELSGRALSEQFF. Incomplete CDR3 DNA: TGCAGTGAACTAAGCGGGAGGGCCCTCAGTGAG.

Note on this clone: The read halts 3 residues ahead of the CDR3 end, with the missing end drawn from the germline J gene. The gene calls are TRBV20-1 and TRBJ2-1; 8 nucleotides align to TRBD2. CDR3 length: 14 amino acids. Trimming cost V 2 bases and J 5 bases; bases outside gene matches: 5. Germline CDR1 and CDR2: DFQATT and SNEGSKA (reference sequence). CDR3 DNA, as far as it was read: TGCAGTGCTAGAAGCGGGAGAATCGACAATGAG. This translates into CSARSGRIDNE. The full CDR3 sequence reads CSARSGRIDNEQFF.

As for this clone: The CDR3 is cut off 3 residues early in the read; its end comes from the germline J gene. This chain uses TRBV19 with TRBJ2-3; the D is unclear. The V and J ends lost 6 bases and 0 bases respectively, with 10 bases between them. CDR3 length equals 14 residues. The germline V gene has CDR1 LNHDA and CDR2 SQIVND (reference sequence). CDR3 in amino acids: CASSDDKSTDTQYF. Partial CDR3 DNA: TGTGCCAGTAGCGATGACAAGAGCACAGATACG.

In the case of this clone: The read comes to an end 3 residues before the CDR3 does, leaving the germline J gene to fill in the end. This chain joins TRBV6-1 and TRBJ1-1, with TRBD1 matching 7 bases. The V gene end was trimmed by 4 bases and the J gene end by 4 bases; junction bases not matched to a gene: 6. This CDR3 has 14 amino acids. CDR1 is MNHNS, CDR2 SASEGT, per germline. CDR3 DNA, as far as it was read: TGTGCCAGCAGTGCTCAGGGGGAGCGCACTGAA. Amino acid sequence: CASSAQGERTE. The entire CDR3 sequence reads CASSAQGERTEAFF.

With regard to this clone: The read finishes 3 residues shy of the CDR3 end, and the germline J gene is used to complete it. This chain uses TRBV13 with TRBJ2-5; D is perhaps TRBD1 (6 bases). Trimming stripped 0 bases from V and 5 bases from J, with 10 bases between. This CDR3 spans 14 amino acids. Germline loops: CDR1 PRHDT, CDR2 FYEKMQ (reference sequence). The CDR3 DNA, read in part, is TGTGCCAGCAGCTTAGGTAGGGGGACGGAGACC. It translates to CASSLGRGTET. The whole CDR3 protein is CASSLGRGTETQYF.

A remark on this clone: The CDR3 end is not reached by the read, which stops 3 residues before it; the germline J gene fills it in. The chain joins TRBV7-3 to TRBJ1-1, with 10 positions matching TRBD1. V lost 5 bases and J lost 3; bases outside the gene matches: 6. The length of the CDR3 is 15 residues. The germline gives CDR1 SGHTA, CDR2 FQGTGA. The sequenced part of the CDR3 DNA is TGTGCCAGCAGCCTCGGGACAGGGGAGCACACTGAA. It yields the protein CASSLGTGEHTE. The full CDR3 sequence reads CASSLGTGEHTEAFF. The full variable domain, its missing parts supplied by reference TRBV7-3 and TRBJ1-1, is GAGVSQTPSNKVTEKGKYVELRCDPISGHTALYWYRQSLGQGPEFLIYFQGTGAADDSGLPNDRFFAVRPEGSVSTLKIQRTERGDSAVYLCASSLGTGEHTEAFFGQGTRLTVV.

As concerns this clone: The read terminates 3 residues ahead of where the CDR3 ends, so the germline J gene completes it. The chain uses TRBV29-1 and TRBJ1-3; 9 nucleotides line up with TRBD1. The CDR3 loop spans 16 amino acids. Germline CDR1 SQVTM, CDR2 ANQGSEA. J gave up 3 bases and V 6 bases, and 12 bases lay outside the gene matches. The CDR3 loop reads CSVETGGLGFGNTIYF. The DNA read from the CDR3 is TGCAGCGTGGAAACAGGGGGCCTGGGGTTTGGAAACACC.

CDR3 protein: CASSLGGRAPFEQYF. The sequenced part of the CDR3 DNA is TGTGCCAGCAGCTTGGGCGGGAGGGCCCCCTTCGAG. V and J are TRBV5-4 and TRBJ2-7, with TRBD2 identical over 9 bases. The CDR3 end lies 3 residues beyond the end of the read and is filled in from the germline J gene. Germline CDR1 is SGHNT and CDR2 is YYREEE (reference sequence). The CDR3 loop spans 15 amino acids. V was pared by 0 bases and J by 6 bases, with 7 bases of the junction left unmatched.

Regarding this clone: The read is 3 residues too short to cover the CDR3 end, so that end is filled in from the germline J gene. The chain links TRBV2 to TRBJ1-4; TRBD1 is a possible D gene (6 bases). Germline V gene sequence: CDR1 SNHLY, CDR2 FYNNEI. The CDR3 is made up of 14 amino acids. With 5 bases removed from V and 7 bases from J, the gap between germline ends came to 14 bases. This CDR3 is CASSHRVISEKLFF. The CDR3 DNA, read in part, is TGTGCCAGCAGTCACAGGGTGATTAGTGAAAAA.